Below are 20 T cell receptor beta chains sequenced from a single sample in a study of OX40 agonist ivuxolimab in advanced cancers. Libraries were prepared by immunoSEQ multiplex PCR; TCRdb keeps only in-frame clonotypes and omits some of them. The sample shows 74,000 or so clones, 85% of them seen only once. Source: CD4+ or CD8+ T cells sorted from blood, taken in a trial of the OX40 agonist ivuxolimab. The source of these receptors is an adult with an advanced solid tumor such as melanoma, head and neck, liver or kidney cancer.

The chain couples TRBV4-1 to TRBJ2-3; 7 bases agree with TRBD2. The CDR3 totals 17 residues. Germline CDR1 is MGHRA and CDR2 is YSYEKL. Trimming cost V 1 base and J 4 bases; bases outside gene matches: 11. This chain's CDR3 is CASSQGGGDPLPDTQYF. The CDR3 DNA reads as TGCGCCAGCAGCCAAGGGGGAGGGGATCCGCTTCCAGATACGCAGTATTTT.

In this sample, this clone turned up once. The chain has TRBV9 and TRBJ2-3; D is unresolved. The CDR3 runs to 15 residues. Germline CDR1 is SGDLS and CDR2 is YYNGEE. Trimming stripped 4 bases from V and 0 bases from J, with 12 bases between. The CDR3: CASSPLSVSTDTQYF. In DNA, the CDR3 is TGTGCCAGCAGCCCGCTAAGCGTTAGCACAGATACGCAGTATTTT.

The chain carries TRBV6-5 and TRBJ2-7; a possible D gene is TRBD1 (6 bases). CDR1 MNHEY and CDR2 SVGAGI come from the germline V gene. The V end was cut by 5 bases, the J end by 5 bases, with 16 bases between. This CDR3 region has 14 residues. This CDR3 is CASSRRTEADEQYF. CDR3 sequence (DNA): TGTGCCAGCAGTCGACGGACAGAGGCTGACGAGCAGTACTTC.

This rearrangement joins TRBV18 to TRBJ1-2, with a weak D call TRBD1 (6 bases). The V and J ends lost 11 bases and 4 bases respectively, with 14 bases between them. The V gene's germline CDR1 is KGHSH and CDR2 LQKENI. The CDR3 has 12 residues. DNA of the CDR3: TGTGCCGGGGCCTCGGACAGCTATGGCTACACCTTC. It encodes CAGASDSYGYTF.

The chain is built from TRBV10-3 and TRBJ2-3; D not resolved. This CDR3 region has 11 residues. Germline V lookup: CDR1 ENHRY, CDR2 SYGVKD. V shed 10 bases and J shed 3 bases, with 8 bases lying between them. For the CDR3, the DNA is TGTGCCACCGCCTTGACAGATACGCAGTATTTT. Residues: CATALTDTQYF.

The chain uses TRBV19 and TRBJ2-3; TRBD2 matches 9 bases. V dropped 2 bases and J dropped 0; count of bases not matched to a gene: 12. This CDR3 comprises 19 residues. Germline CDR1 LNHDA, CDR2 SQIVND (reference sequence). CDR3 sequence: CASSISSRGTSRSTDTQYF. DNA of the CDR3: TGTGCCAGTAGTATATCGTCTCGGGGGACTAGCCGGAGCACAGATACGCAGTATTTT.

The genes are TRBV6-5 and TRBJ2-1, with D possibly matching TRBD2 (6 bases). CDR3 length: 15 residues. Germline V gene sequence: CDR1 MNHEY, CDR2 SVGAGI. V was trimmed by 2 bases and J by 1 base, leaving 9 bases between them. Here the CDR3 reads CASSYGGTSYNEQFF. In DNA form, the CDR3 reads TGTGCCAGCAGTTACGGCGGGACGTCCTACAATGAGCAGTTCTTC.

The chain employs TRBV9 and TRBJ1-1; D unresolved. Germline V gene lookup returns CDR1 SGDLS and CDR2 YYNGEE. V shed 0 bases and J shed 1 base, with 10 bases lying between them. The CDR3 runs 15 residues. The CDR3 protein is CASSVGLGQNTEAFF. The CDR3 DNA follows: TGTGCCAGCAGCGTAGGTCTAGGGCAGAACACTGAAGCTTTCTTT.

The V call is TRBV7-2, the J call TRBJ2-7, with a tentative D call TRBD2 (6 bases). CDR1 SGHTA and CDR2 FQGNSA come from the germline V gene. This CDR3 contains 15 residues. Trimming stripped 2 bases from V and 5 bases from J, with 16 bases between. CDR3 in amino acids: CASSLWRGIGDEQYF. The CDR3 DNA reads TGTGCCAGCAGCTTATGGCGCGGGATTGGCGACGAGCAGTACTTC.

The chain links TRBV19 to TRBJ1-4, with D perhaps TRBD1 (5 bases). CDR1 is LNHDA and CDR2 is SQIVND in the germline V gene (reference sequence). This CDR3 is 19 amino acids long. With 3 bases removed from V and 4 bases from J, the gap between germline ends came to 24 bases. CDR3 nucleotide sequence: TGTGCCAGTAGTATCGCCTCGGGGACCACACTCCCAAATAATGAAAAACTGTTTTTT. This sequence encodes CASSIASGTTLPNNEKLFF.

The CDR3, as DNA: TGTGCCAGCATCCCTCTTTCCCCCGGGACAGTTAGCACAGATACGCAGTATTTT. Residues: CASIPLSPGTVSTDTQYF. The V gene is TRBV28, the J gene TRBJ2-3, with TRBD1 matching over 7 bases. Germline CDR1 and CDR2: MDHEN and SYDVKM. The CDR3 consists of 18 residues. Trimming cost V 7 bases and J 0 bases; bases outside gene matches: 16.

For the CDR3, the DNA is TGTGCCAGCAGCGCGGACACCCTAAATCAGCCCCAGCATTTT. It specifies CASSADTLNQPQHF. The rearrangement uses TRBV7-2 and TRBJ1-5; TRBD1 is a possible D gene (5 bases). Germline CDR1 reads SGHTA; CDR2 reads FQGNSA. The CDR3 runs to 14 residues. The V gene lost 5 bases and the J gene lost 4 bases, with 12 bases spanning the gap.

This chain uses TRBV9 with TRBJ1-5; TRBD1 matches 11 bases. This CDR3 spans 21 amino acids. Germline CDR1 reads SGDLS; CDR2 reads YYNGEE. Trimming cost V 0 bases and J 0 bases; bases outside gene matches: 14. CDR3 sequence: CASSVAEGQGEKGYSNQPQHF. The CDR3 bases are TGTGCCAGCAGCGTAGCCGAGGGACAGGGGGAGAAGGGGTATAGCAATCAGCCCCAGCATTTT.

Notes on this clone: This specimen includes other DNA sequences encoding the same CDR3. CDR3 DNA sequence: TGTGCCAGCAGCTCCCAGGGGACGGGAGAAAAACTGTTTTTT. Translation gives CASSSQGTGEKLFF. V usage is TRBV7-9 and J usage is TRBJ1-4; D might be TRBD1 (6 bases). The germline CDR1 and CDR2 sequences are SEHNR and FQNEAQ (reference sequence). The CDR3 contains 14 residues. V lost 4 bases to trimming and J lost 8 bases, with 14 bases between them.

The rearrangement links TRBV29-1 to TRBJ2-5; D unresolved. The germline gives CDR1 SQVTM, CDR2 ANQGSEA. The CDR3 has 11 residues. V shed 4 bases and J shed 1 base, with 4 bases lying between them. The CDR3 nucleotides read TGCAGCGTTGGCAGCCAAGAGACCCAGTACTTC. This translates into CSVGSQETQYF.

The chain links TRBV2 to TRBJ1-4; D ambiguous. Trimming removed 6 bases at V and 4 bases at J, with 9 bases between. CDR1 is SNHLY, CDR2 FYNNEI, per germline. The CDR3 contains 13 residues. Here the CDR3 reads CASRGDLNEKLFF. The CDR3 DNA is TGTGCCAGCAGGGGAGACCTTAATGAAAAACTGTTTTTT.

J is TRBJ2-2 and V is TRBV7-9; TRBD2 matches at 12 bases. The ends lost 3 bases at V and 5 bases at J; junction bases unmatched: 1. The V gene's germline CDR1 is SEHNR and CDR2 FQNEAQ (reference sequence). The CDR3 runs 15 residues. The CDR3 bases are TGTGCCAGCAGCTTTGGGACTAGCGGGACCGGGGAGCTGTTTTTT. Its translation is CASSFGTSGTGELFF.

The chain joins TRBV11-3 to TRBJ2-5; D is possibly TRBD1 (5 bases). CDR1 SGHNT and CDR2 YENEEA come from the germline V gene. The CDR3 has 15 amino acids. Trimming pared 5 bases from V and 0 bases from J, leaving 13 bases between. The DNA for the CDR3 is TGTGCCAGCAGCCAGGGTGGGGTAGACCAAGAGACCCAGTACTTC. The encoded protein is CASSQGGVDQETQYF.

The V and J genes are TRBV9 and TRBJ2-5; D ambiguous. The end of the DNA aligns better with TRBJ2-7, so the J call may be wrong. CDR1 and CDR2 from the germline V gene are SGDLS and YYNGEE. The CDR3 extends over 14 amino acids. The CDR3 coding sequence is TGTGCCAGCAGTGCGGCGCCAGCGACCTACGAGCAGTACTTC. Protein sequence: CASSAAPATYEQYF.

The V call is TRBV27, the J call TRBJ2-1, with TRBD1 matching 10 bases. The J segment lost 9 bases and the V segment lost 10 bases, leaving 18 bases of the junction unmatched. CDR3 length: 16 residues. CDR1 is MNHEY, CDR2 SMNVEV, per germline (reference sequence). The CDR3 protein is CAIMAPTGGGLSEQFF. The CDR3, as DNA: TGTGCCATCATGGCCCCGACAGGGGGCGGGCTGAGTGAGCAGTTCTTC.